Listed below are T cell receptor beta chains from one sample, sequenced in a study of T cells in Graves' hyperthyroidism and ophthalmopathy. TCRdb independently ran MiXCR on the multiplex PCR reads; one entry per CDR3 protein. Among nearly 250,000 distinct CDR3 sequences listed, 16% were seen once. Specimen: blood. The receptors shown here come from a woman aged 18-30 years with Graves' ophthalmopathy. Both conserved end residues are part of each CDR3. D genes are given only for firm matches. Size values are once, few and many counts, or a class for expanded clones, and some rows have none.

TRBD1	many	TRBV6-1	TRBJ1-5	CASRGQGANQPQHF	TGTGCCAGCAGAGGACAGGGAGCGAATCAGCCCCAGCATTTT
NA	NA	TRBV7-2	TRBJ2-3	CASSSVGRAQYF	TGTGCCAGCAGCTCGGTGGGACGGGCGCAGTATTTT
NA	many	TRBV19	TRBJ1-5	CASKRLRDSGNQPQHF	TGTGCCAGTAAGCGGTTGCGGGACTCGGGAAATCAGCCCCAGCATTTT
NA	many	TRBV3-1	TRBJ1-6	CASSQFGRVGVHPLHF	TGTGCCAGCAGCCAATTCGGTCGGGTTGGGGTTCATCCCCTCCACTTT
NA	many	TRBV20-1	TRBJ2-1	CSAPTSSRNNEQFF	TGCAGTGCCCCCACTAGCAGTCGAAACAATGAGCAGTTCTTC
NA	many	TRBV27	TRBJ2-1	CASSFRGLLPHNEQFF	TGTGCCAGCAGTTTTCGGGGACTCCTTCCCCACAATGAGCAGTTCTTC
NA	NA	TRBV7-6	TRBJ2-2	CAGSLALDTGELFF	TGTGCCGGCAGCTTAGCGTTGGACACCGGGGAGCTGTTTTTT
NA	NA	TRBV3-1	TRBJ1-2	CASSQDFRATNYSYTF	TGTGCCAGCAGCCAAGATTTTCGGGCAACTAACTATAGCTACACCTTC
TRBD1	few	TRBV7-2	TRBJ1-5	CASSLGTGQWNQPQHF	TGTGCCAGCAGCTTAGGGACAGGGCAATGGAATCAGCCCCAGCATTTT
NA	many	TRBV20-1	TRBJ1-2	CSATQGPGYGYTF	TGCAGTGCTACACAGGGTCCCGGATATGGCTACACCTTC
NA	many	TRBV13	TRBJ2-7	CASSLEGGKWTYEQYF	TGTGCCAGCAGCTTAGAAGGGGGGAAGTGGACCTACGAGCAGTACTTC
TRBD2	many	TRBV7-9	TRBJ2-5	CASSVTSGGEETQYF	TGTGCCAGCAGCGTGACTAGCGGGGGGGAAGAGACCCAGTACTTC
TRBD1	NA	TRBV5-4	TRBJ1-4	CASSMTGEATNEKLFF	TGTGCCAGCAGCATGACAGGGGAGGCAACTAATGAAAAACTGTTTTTT
TRBD1	many	TRBV10-3	TRBJ2-3	CAISDRGNSTDTQYF	TGTGCCATCAGTGACAGGGGGAATAGCACAGATACGCAGTATTTT
NA	many	TRBV7-9	TRBJ1-2	CASSLGPLTDNYGYTF	TGTGCCAGCAGCTTAGGCCCCCTGACAGATAACTATGGCTACACCTTC
TRBD1	many	TRBV7-6	TRBJ1-1	CASSFFYRGRFPEAFF	TGTGCCAGCAGCTTTTTTTACAGGGGGCGATTCCCAGAAGCTTTCTTT
NA	many	TRBV28	TRBJ2-5	CASSLGVEETQYF	TGTGCCAGCTCTCTGGGAGTTGAAGAGACCCAGTACTTC
NA	NA	TRBV9	TRBJ2-1	CASSVYGYNEQFF	TGTGCCAGCAGCGTATACGGTTACAATGAGCAGTTCTTC
NA	many	TRBV7-6	TRBJ2-7	CASTNPTQYEQYF	TGTGCCAGCACAAACCCTACCCAGTACGAGCAGTACTTC
TRBD1	many	TRBV3-1	TRBJ1-5	CASSQDRDQPQHF	TGTGCCAGCAGCCAGGACAGGGACCAGCCCCAGCATTTT
TRBD2	many	TRBV6-4	TRBJ2-3	CASSEGLAGTDTQYF	TGTGCCAGCAGTGAGGGACTAGCGGGCACAGATACGCAGTATTTT
NA	many	TRBV7-9	TRBJ2-5	CASSLTGGGQETQYF	TGTGCCAGCAGCTTAACAGGGGGGGGCCAAGAGACCCAGTACTTC
TRBD1	many	TRBV6-2/TRBV6-3	TRBJ1-1	CASSYSGTGATEAFF	TGTGCCAGCAGTTACTCGGGGACAGGGGCGACTGAAGCTTTCTTT
TRBD1	once	TRBV27	TRBJ1-1	CARHNQGAVTEAFF	TGTGCCAGACATAACCAGGGGGCGGTCACTGAAGCTTTCTTT
TRBD1	few	TRBV28	TRBJ1-1	CASSSLGTARNTEAFF	TGTGCCAGCAGTTCTCTCGGGACAGCTAGGAACACTGAAGCTTTCTTT
NA	NA	TRBV9	TRBJ2-3	CASSVRRSSTDTQYF	TGTGCCAGCAGCGTTAGACGGTCTAGCACAGATACGCAGTATTTT
TRBD2	many	TRBV12-3/TRBV12-4	TRBJ2-2	CASSRLAGSGELFF	TGTGCCAGCAGCAGACTAGCGGGGTCCGGGGAGCTGTTTTTT
TRBD1	NA	TRBV28	TRBJ1-2	CASRIRTGGGGYTF	TGTGCCAGCAGAATCCGGACAGGGGGCGGGGGCTACACCTTC
NA	many	TRBV12-3/TRBV12-4	TRBJ2-7	CASSTTDGPYEQYF	TGTGCCAGCAGCACAACGGACGGTCCCTACGAGCAGTACTTC
NA	many	TRBV2	TRBJ2-7	CAIGRVSYEQYF	TGTGCCATCGGGCGGGTTTCCTACGAGCAGTACTTC
TRBD1	many	TRBV3-1	TRBJ1-6	CASSQTPTGTGRTPLHF	TGTGCCAGCAGCCAAACTCCTACCGGGACAGGAAGGACACCCCTCCACTTT
NA	NA	TRBV11-2	TRBJ2-1	CASSLIGTQQFF	TGTGCCAGCAGCTTAATCGGGACCCAGCAGTTCTTC
TRBD2	many	TRBV28	TRBJ2-3	CASSFVSGGTDTQYF	TGTGCCAGCAGTTTCGTTAGCGGGGGCACAGATACGCAGTATTTT
NA	many	TRBV28	TRBJ2-7	CASSSPGTYEQYF	TGTGCCAGCAGTTCACCGGGAACCTACGAGCAGTACTTC
NA	few	TRBV14	TRBJ2-2	CASSHYRVTGELFF	TGTGCCAGCAGCCATTACAGGGTCACCGGGGAGCTGTTTTTT
TRBD1	many	TRBV28	TRBJ2-7	CASSSVTGGFNEQYF	TGTGCCAGCAGTTCAGTTACAGGGGGCTTCAACGAGCAGTACTTC
TRBD2	few	TRBV4-3	TRBJ2-7	CASSQDVGRAYEQYF	TGCGCCAGCAGCCAAGATGTCGGGAGGGCCTACGAGCAGTACTTC
NA	few	TRBV6-1	TRBJ1-1	CASGGGRNTEAFF	TGTGCCAGCGGTGGGGGCCGCAACACTGAAGCTTTCTTT
TRBD1	few	TRBV28	TRBJ1-5	CASSPPFGTGGSRQPQHF	TGTGCCAGCAGTCCACCCTTTGGGACAGGGGGAAGTCGGCAGCCCCAGCATTTT
NA	many	TRBV5-1	TRBJ2-3	CASSLGVVTDTQYF	TGCGCCAGCAGCTTGGGGGTTGTCACAGATACGCAGTATTTT
NA	many	TRBV3-1	TRBJ2-7	CASSQDEGNSYEQYF	TGTGCCAGCAGCCAAGATGAAGGGAACTCCTACGAGCAGTACTTC
TRBD1	many	TRBV28	TRBJ1-5	CASSKRQGAVQPQHF	TGTGCCAGCAGTAAAAGACAGGGGGCTGTTCAGCCCCAGCATTTT
TRBD1	many	TRBV24-1	TRBJ2-3	CATSDSTGGFTDTQYF	TGTGCCACCAGTGATTCGACAGGGGGCTTTACAGATACGCAGTATTTT
NA	once	TRBV19	TRBJ1-1	CASSYRATEAFF	TGTGCCAGTAGCTATAGGGCCACTGAAGCTTTCTTT
TRBD1	many	TRBV5-1	TRBJ1-6	CASSSLGQEMGSPLHF	TGCGCCAGCAGCTCGTTAGGACAGGAGATGGGTTCACCCCTCCACTTT
NA	many	TRBV11-2	TRBJ2-2	CASSRTANTGELFF	TGTGCCAGCAGTCGGACAGCGAACACCGGGGAGCTGTTTTTT
NA	many	TRBV20-1	TRBJ1-2	CSAQDRTNYGYTF	TGCAGTGCTCAAGACAGAACTAACTATGGCTACACCTTC
NA	many	TRBV6-1	TRBJ2-7	CASSRAGSWVYEQYF	TGTGCCAGCAGCCGGGCAGGCTCTTGGGTCTACGAGCAGTACTTC
TRBD2	NA	TRBV13	TRBJ2-3	CASSQAFGGAADTQCF	TGTGCCAGCAGCCAAGCTTTCGGGGGGGCAGCAGATACGCAGTGTTTT
TRBD2	NA	TRBV4-1	TRBJ2-1	CASSQVTSGRGEQFF	TGCGCCAGCAGCCAAGTAACTAGCGGGAGGGGTGAGCAGTTCTTC
TRBD2	many	TRBV29-1	TRBJ2-1	CSVGRNGRYEQFF	TGCAGCGTTGGGCGGAACGGGAGGTATGAGCAGTTCTTC
TRBD1	many	TRBV24-1	TRBJ1-2	CATSDLSRTGRPNYGYTF	TGTGCCACCAGTGATTTATCAAGGACAGGCCGACCCAACTATGGCTACACCTTC
TRBD1	few	TRBV20-1	TRBJ1-4	CSATAGGANEKLFF	TGCAGCGCCACCGCAGGGGGGGCTAATGAAAAACTGTTTTTT